Below, 21 T cell receptor beta chains from the same sample are listed, as sequenced in a study of T cells in localized non-small cell lung cancer. Repertoires were generated with immunoSEQ multiplex PCR, while TCRdb's copy carries only in-frame clones and drops some. The table shows about 1,400 clones, with about 37% occurring only once. The sequencing used normal lung tissue next to the tumor, collected before any cancer treatment. Receptors originate from a woman aged 40-69 years with stage I squamous cell lung carcinoma.

The chain couples TRBV15 to TRBJ1-1; no firm D call. CDR1 is LNHNV, CDR2 YYDKDF, per germline (reference sequence). This CDR3 is 15 amino acids long. V lost 3 bases to trimming and J lost 1 base, with 12 bases between them. This CDR3 is CATSSDYNRNTEAFF. The CDR3 DNA is TGTGCCACCAGCAGCGATTATAACAGGAACACTGAAGCTTTCTTT.

In its sample, this clone is medium-sized. The chain couples TRBV11-3 to TRBJ1-6; D may be TRBD1 (5 bases). The CDR3 contains 15 residues. Between the trimmed V and J ends, which lost 4 bases and 10 bases, there was a span of 17 bases. Germline V gene lookup returns CDR1 SGHNT and CDR2 YENEEA. CDR3 nucleotide sequence: TGTGCCAGCAGCTCCTCCCCCGGGCACAGGTCACCCCTCCACTTT. Translated: CASSSSPGHRSPLHF.

V and J are TRBV23-1 and TRBJ1-2; a possible D gene is TRBD1 (6 bases). TRBV23-1 belongs to the ORF category, with a function that is uncertain. This CDR3 region has 16 residues. The V and J ends lost 6 bases and 8 bases respectively, with 25 bases between them. CDR3 loop: CASRRVRDTRPGGYTF. CDR3 sequence (DNA): TGCGCCAGCAGACGGGTCCGGGACACCCGTCCGGGCGGCTACACCTTC.

This chain connects TRBV6-8 to TRBJ1-2; D is possibly TRBD1 (6 bases). The CDR3 runs 12 residues. V gave up 5 bases and J gave up 8 bases, with 12 bases separating them. From germline, CDR1 is MNHGY and CDR2 SAAAGT. In nucleotides, the CDR3 is TGTGCCAGCAGTGGAAACAGGGAGGGCTACACCTTC. Protein sequence: CASSGNREGYTF.

This clone has more than one count but fewer than ten. The rearrangement uses TRBV11-3 and TRBJ1-1; 9 nucleotides match TRBD1. J gave up 7 bases and V 4 bases, and 7 bases lay outside the gene matches. Germline CDR1 is SGHNT and CDR2 is YENEEA. The CDR3 covers 14 residues. CDR3 protein: CASSSIQGASEAFF. The CDR3 DNA sequence: TGTGCCAGCAGCTCAATACAGGGGGCTAGTGAAGCTTTCTTT.

The J gene is TRBJ1-6, the V gene TRBV14; D not resolved. Trimming shortened V by 2 bases and J by 0 bases, and 8 bases separated the two germline ends. Germline V gives CDR1 SGHDN, CDR2 FVKESK. This CDR3 is 16 amino acids long. In DNA, the CDR3 is TGTGCCAGCAGCCAATTCGCCTCCTCCTATAATTCACCCCTCCACTTT. As protein: CASSQFASSYNSPLHF.

This clone is deemed medium-sized. The chain joins TRBV7-2 to TRBJ2-2; D gene ambiguous. Trimming shortened V by 5 bases and J by 10 bases, and 14 bases separated the two germline ends. Germline values: CDR1 SGHTA, CDR2 FQGNSA. The CDR3 spans 13 residues. CDR3 bases: TGTGCCAGCAGCCCCCTTCGTGTTCCGGAGCTGTTTTTT. Its protein product is CASSPLRVPELFF. The full variable domain, rest sourced from reference TRBV7-2 and TRBJ2-2, is GAGVSQSPSNKVTEKGKDVELRCDPISGHTALYWYRQSLGQGLEFLIYFQGNSAPDKSGLPSDRFSAERTGGSVSTLTIQRTQQEDSAVYLCASSPLRVPELFFGEGSRLTVL.

The CDR3 nucleotides read TGTGCCAGCAGGACCTCGGGAGGCCTCATGAACACTGAAGCTTTCTTT. Translating it yields CASRTSGGLMNTEAFF. The genes are TRBV6-8 and TRBJ1-1; D is unclear. Germline CDR1 and CDR2: MNHGY and SAAAGT. This CDR3 has 16 residues. Trimming cost V 6 bases and J 0 bases, with 17 bases left between them.

This rearrangement joins TRBV11-3 to TRBJ1-1, with D possibly being TRBD1 (6 bases). The CDR3 loop spans 15 amino acids. Per germline, CDR1 SGHNT and CDR2 YENEEA. The V end was cut by 5 bases, the J end by 1 base, with 14 bases between. The chain's CDR3 is CASSVTGTPNTEAFF. Here the CDR3 DNA reads TGTGCCAGCAGCGTAACCGGGACACCGAACACTGAAGCTTTCTTT.

The chain combines TRBV6-8 with TRBJ1-6; 7 nucleotides match TRBD1. The CDR3 has 14 amino acids. The germline V gene has CDR1 MNHGY and CDR2 SAAAGT. Trimming cost V 7 bases and J 10 bases; bases outside gene matches: 10. This chain's CDR3 is CASTETGRGSPLHF. In DNA form, the CDR3 reads TGTGCCAGCACCGAGACAGGGAGGGGATCACCCCTCCACTTT.

This sequence joins TRBV19 and TRBJ1-1; D not certain. This CDR3 is 14 amino acids long. The germline gives CDR1 LNHDA, CDR2 SQIVND (reference sequence). V was pared by 3 bases and J by 4 bases, with 12 bases between. The CDR3 nucleotides are TGTGCCAGTAGTATTGGGGTAGGGAGCACTGAAGCTTTCTTT. This translates into CASSIGVGSTEAFF.

The chain employs TRBV18 and TRBJ1-1; D is ambiguous. The CDR3 is made up of 13 amino acids. Germline lookup yields CDR1 KGHSH and CDR2 LQKENI. V lost 6 bases and J 3 bases, leaving 11 bases between the germline ends. The CDR3 loop reads CASSSGLDTEAFF. In nucleotides, the CDR3 is TGTGCCAGCTCCTCAGGTCTGGACACTGAAGCTTTCTTT.

The chain recombines TRBV18 with TRBJ2-7; 7 nucleotides align to TRBD1. This CDR3 has 14 amino acids. The J segment lost 0 bases and the V segment lost 2 bases, leaving 1 base of the junction unmatched. Germline V gene lookup returns CDR1 KGHSH and CDR2 LQKENI. CDR3 coding DNA: TGTGCCAGCTCACCAGGGACAGTCTCCTACGAGCAGTACTTC. Encoded protein: CASSPGTVSYEQYF.

Points on this clone: A junction end diverges from the germline sequence, so it may reflect a read error. V gene TRBV6-4 combines with J gene TRBJ1-5; D may be TRBD1 (6 bases). Germline V gene sequence: CDR1 MRHNA, CDR2 SNTAGT. There are 15 residues in the CDR3. The CDR3 loop reads CASSPRQDPDQPQHF. The CDR3 bases are TGTGCTAGCAGTCCCCGACAGGACCCTGATCAGCCCCAGCATTTT.

The J gene is TRBJ2-3, the V gene TRBV19; possibly TRBD2 for D (5 bases). V gave up 5 bases and J gave up 2 bases, with 17 bases separating them. This CDR3 comprises 16 residues. In germline, CDR1 is LNHDA, CDR2 SQIVND (reference sequence). In nucleotides, the CDR3 is TGTGCCAGTAGTCCCCGGGGTGTCACTCACACAGATACGCAGTATTTT. This translates into CASSPRGVTHTDTQYF.

J is TRBJ1-2 and V is TRBV4-1; D remains unclear. V was pared by 2 bases and J by 3 bases, with 16 bases between. The CDR3 loop spans 16 amino acids. CDR1 MGHRA and CDR2 YSYEKL come from the germline V gene. CDR3 nucleotide sequence: TGCGCCAGCAGCCAATGGGTAAGGAGCCTGTACTATGGCTACACCTTC. Translating gives CASSQWVRSLYYGYTF.

This clone was recorded a few times. This chain links TRBV9 with TRBJ2-1; D may match TRBD1 or TRBD2 (5 bases each). CDR3 length equals 17 residues. Trimming shortened V by 0 bases and J by 2 bases, and 15 bases separated the two germline ends. Germline assignment: CDR1 SGDLS and CDR2 YYNGEE. This CDR3 reads CASSVGPEGPPYNEQFF. CDR3 in DNA: TGTGCCAGCAGCGTAGGACCCGAGGGGCCCCCCTACAATGAGCAGTTCTTC.

The chain couples TRBV25-1 to TRBJ2-6; D ambiguous. Germline values: CDR1 MGHDK, CDR2 SYGVNS. The CDR3 covers 15 residues. Trimming removed 10 bases at V and 2 bases at J, with 15 bases between. CDR3 residues: CATSSRPPGANVLTF. For the CDR3, the DNA is TGTGCCACCTCGTCCAGGCCCCCTGGGGCCAACGTCCTGACTTTC.

This clone was recorded a few times. At one end, the junction sequence differs from germline, possibly due to a read error. The J gene is TRBJ1-2, the V gene TRBV2; D not resolved. Germline V gives CDR1 SNHLY, CDR2 FYNNEI. The CDR3 totals 17 residues. The CDR3 protein is CASSVHLGFHREYGYTF. In nucleotides, the CDR3 is TGTGCCAGCAGTGTTCACTTAGGGTTCCATCGAGAGTATGGCTACACCTTT.

This clone was counted a few times. For the CDR3, the DNA is TGCGCCAGCAGCCCTCGCGACGGGAATAACGGTGAGCAGTACTTC. Its translation: CASSPRDGNNGEQYF. The chain couples TRBV1 to TRBJ2-7; TRBD2, the table's D call, was not compared with the DNA. TRBV1 is flagged as a pseudogene. CDR3 length: 15 residues.

This clone was detected a few times. This chain joins TRBV9 and TRBJ1-5; no definite D call. With 3 bases removed from V and 1 base from J, the gap between germline ends came to 8 bases. The CDR3 length is 14 residues. Germline values: CDR1 SGDLS, CDR2 YYNGEE. CDR3 residues: CASSAGSSNQPQHF. The DNA of the CDR3 is TGTGCCAGCAGCGCAGGCAGCAGCAATCAGCCCCAGCATTTT.